This T cell receptor (beta chain) appears in the sequencing data of a study of shared clonotypes between healthy human individuals (dated by TCRdb to 2020 to 2022). Broadly, across the study: The cohort comprised a couple of women and a few men aged 18 to 49 years. To increase sequencing depth and limit assay-specific biases, TCR repertoire library preparation and sequencing were carried out by different laboratories using diverse techniques. Per donor, three plates each were used for CD4 naive and CD4 memory, two for CD8 naive, and one for CD8 memory. Between about 0.8 and 9 billion PBMCs per donor were obtained by leukapheresis. The study deeply sequenced blood TCR repertoires of five healthy adults to estimate repertoire size and the extent of clonotype sharing between individuals.

For this clone: Its antigen is unknown. Nothing much larger sits one base from this clone, and base qualities are not available.

Using the deep immunoSEQ assay, multiplex PCR amplified TCR CDR3 regions from genomic DNA. For each cell subset, the extracted genomic DNA was distributed evenly across all wells of several immunoSEQ 96-well plates, and each plate served as one replicate. Each replicate PCR for sorted subsets received around 210 ng genomic DNA, equal to roughly 30,000 T cell genomes. The purified libraries were quantified using a Qubit 3.0 fluorometer, sized with a Bioanalyzer 2100, and then quantified again using the KAPA Library Quantification kit. A separate single-read 150-cycle Illumina NextSeq 550 flow cell was used to sequence each immunoSEQ 96-well plate. As for the original processing: Because only junctional sequences without quality scores were contained in the immunoSEQ output, filtering matching that applied to full-length reads could not be performed. Sequences were annotated with PyIR, a Python wrapper for IgBLAST v1.9, and V/J genes and CDR3 were assigned using IMGT germline references. Reads with weak V/J assignments (E-value above 1e-6), missing CDR3, stop codons, out-of-frame junctions, or ambiguous translated residues were removed. V3J clonotypes were defined by identical inferred V gene, J gene, and CDR3 amino acid sequence. Percentage overlap between repertoires was computed as shared unique clonotypes divided by the size of the smaller repertoire. Three approaches were used to assess repertoire richness: RTK rarefaction, the Chao1 estimator, and Recon v2.1 estimates of unobserved clonotypes. Generation probabilities were computed with OLGA for all TCRbeta clonotypes obtained by the gDNA method from several donors. This is the immuneACCESS table as TCRdb keeps it, with only in-frame sequences that have V and J called. A part of the clones is gone; compared with another copy, unresolved V genes explain less than half, and the rest is unexplained. V and J calls and clone size are as listed in that table; D and trimming were resolved from the DNA. Within this sample are millions of clones, with approximately 95% of them counted one time only. The ten top clones hold 0.1% to 0.15% of the sample.

Healthy HIV-negative adults with no recently reported acute infections or vaccinations were included as donors. Every donor was a Caucasian adult residing in Nashville, Tennessee, USA. Magnetic negative selection was used to enrich CD4+ T cells, after which naive cells were positively selected on CD45RA and the negative fraction became the memory subset. Blood was obtained by leukapheresis, after which PBMCs were separated by Ficoll-Histopaque density gradient centrifugation and cryopreserved in liquid nitrogen vapor phase. Analytical flow cytometry was used to check the purity and quantity of each magnetically sorted T cell population. Each sorted fraction had its genomic DNA isolated and then quantified by UV absorbance on a Nanodrop 2000c. Paper-wide results and their limitations: Sampling was restricted to blood, and TCR repertoires in tissues likely differ from the TCR repertoires found in blood. Across a few donors, approximately 5% of naive CD4, around 3.3% of naive CD8, around 2.5% of memory CD4, and approximately 0.4% of memory CD8 clonotypes were shared. Estimated clonotype richness was generally larger for naive than for memory subsets. Rarefaction of sorted-subset datasets indicated incomplete sequencing despite the large sequencing depth. Based on pairwise subsampling, the degree of clonotype sharing among donors was expected to be affected by sequencing depth. Because the study included a small number of donors, the genetic and exposure-history diversity represented was limited. Higher generation probabilities were observed for clonotypes shared by all four sorted-subset donors than for non-shared clonotypes.

CDR1 SGHRS and CDR2 YFSETQ were looked up in the germline V gene. A distance of 8 bases separates the germline ends of V and J, which lose 3 bases and 0 bases respectively. Inclusive of the bounding cysteine and phenylalanine, the CDR3 is 14 residues long. Only the CDR3 part of the read is kept: 42 bases, read in frame from the first base. The sequenced sample was naive CD4+ T cells sorted from blood. The cell subset or site tag for this specimen amounts to: CD45RA+ positively selected. This sequence originates from a man aged 18 to 29 in good health. The rearrangement combines TRBV5-1 with TRBJ2-3; TRBD2 is possibly the D segment (5 matching bases). The DNA sequence is TGCGCCAGCAGCTCCGAGCGGAGCACAGATACGCAGTATTTT. Translated, this is CASSSERSTDTQYF.